The clone carrying this T cell receptor beta chain has more than one count but fewer than ten. Its antigen remains unknown. The V end lost 4 bases, the J end lost 4 bases, and 8 bases lay between the germline ends. This CDR3 contains 13 residues. Looked up from germline, CDR1 is LGHDT and CDR2 is YNNKEL (reference sequence). PCR was performed a second time for roughly 7 to 11 cycles using a sample-barcoded 5' primer and a J-beta primer mix. Each CDR3 protein is one row after TCRdb ran MiXCR on the 5' RACE reads. The data contain 600,000 to 1,000,000 distinct CDR3 sequences, nearly 60% of them seen just once; the ten biggest clones take up 22%. Per-sample PBMC isolation yielded at least 6 million cells. This entry comes from a study of blood T cells in healthy people across ages. In the study overall: Template switching captured about one barcoded beta molecule per two T cells. Overall study findings and caveats: Per million T cells, TCR beta diversity dropped roughly linearly as age increased. Naive T cell percentage and TCR beta diversity correlated strongly.

The rearrangement uses TRBV3-1 and TRBJ1-3; no clear D. The receptor was derived from a man aged 30 to 45 in good health. The source material was blood. The chain's CDR3 is CASSLLGGNTIYF. CDR3 nucleotides: TGTGCCAGCAGCCTCCTTGGGGGAAACACCATATATTTT.